This TCR beta chain was sequenced in a study of human T cells and chemical hapten exposure. Study-wide context: Donors were sensitized with 2% DPC on the upper inner arm. Slight differences in pooled library volume were the main source of varying TCR yields across samples. Broader study findings: No shift was seen in TCRs above 1 in 1000 frequency with DPC sensitization.

Trimming cost V 0 bases and J 2 bases, with 9 bases left between them. The CDR3 runs 15 residues. Per the germline V gene, CDR1 is LGHNA and CDR2 is YSLEER. This clonotype appeared many times. Its specificity is not known. Attachment of unique molecular identifiers to individual cDNA molecules was performed in the library. One entry per CDR3 protein, called by TCRdb with MiXCR from the RACE reads. Of approximately 100,000 distinct CDR3 sequences in the sample, about a tenth are singletons; the top ten hold around 3%. Time point here: patch test 2, 6 weeks after DPC sensitization. Described treatment: therapeutic diphenylcyclopropenone sensitization with weekly scalp DPC.

The sequence derives from a woman aged 40 to 50 with alopecia areata. Some clones in this sample may be carry-over from other donors' samples. The gene calls are TRBV4-3 and TRBJ2-3; TRBD1 might be the D (6 bases). The input for sequencing was whole blood, taken in connection with sensitization to the hapten diphenylcyclopropenone (DPC). CDR3 residues: CASSQDWTVTDTQYF. CDR3 in DNA: TGCGCCAGCAGCCAAGATTGGACAGTCACAGATACGCAGTATTTT.